A single sample is the source of the 27 T cell receptor beta chains below, sequenced in a study of T cell repertoires in cytomegalovirus infection (dated by TCRdb to the late 2010s). Taken with the paper, the label for treatment or condition translates to: in vitro stimulation with specific CMV peptide epitopes to enrich CMV-specific T cells. These TCRs are of unknown antigen specificity. TCRdb lists the instrument as Illumina HiSeq 1500. The public reads were run again by TCRdb, first through fastp at Q25 and then through MiXCR, and only productive beta chains were kept. Duplicate CDR3 protein sequences are folded into a single record with the most common DNA and genes. This sample has a few hundred thousand distinct CDR3 sequences in its table, and under 55% of those were observed once. The ten largest account for about 39% of the sample. The source material was cultured PBMCs, sampled from culture after CMV antigen stimulation. Receptors were obtained from a human donor in good health (CMV status not recorded). Some clones in this sample may be carry-over from other donors' samples.

This clonotype was recorded at least ten times. The J gene is TRBJ2-7, the V gene TRBV7-2; D perhaps matches TRBD1 (5 bases). V was cut by 1 base and J by 6 bases, with 10 bases left in between. CDR1 and CDR2 (germline): SGHTA, FQGNSA. CDR3 size: 13 residues. CDR3 DNA sequence: TGTGCCAGCAGCTTAGACCCAGGGTTCGAGCAGTACTTC. This translates into CASSLDPGFEQYF.

This clonotype was seen more than once but under ten times. V gene TRBV11-3 combines with J gene TRBJ2-1; D is possibly TRBD2 (6 bases). The CDR3 has 14 residues. Trimming cost V 1 base and J 7 bases, with 11 bases left between them. Germline CDR1 SGHNT, CDR2 YENEEA. The CDR3 spells CASSLAWEVNEQFF. The DNA for the CDR3 is TGTGCCAGCAGCTTAGCCTGGGAGGTAAATGAGCAGTTCTTC.

This clonotype was seen only once. The chain is built from TRBV3-1 and TRBJ2-7; D is ambiguous. CDR3 length equals 11 residues. V shed 3 bases and J shed 7 bases, with 7 bases lying between them. Germline values: CDR1 LGHDT, CDR2 YNNKEL (reference sequence). The CDR3 bases are TGTGCCAGCAGCCAGTGGGATGAGCAGTACTTC. Amino acids: CASSQWDEQYF.

This clonotype was seen a few times. The J gene is TRBJ1-6, the V gene TRBV12-3 or TRBV12-4; D unresolved. V was clipped by 4 bases and J by 8 bases, with 9 bases between them. The CDR3 length is 13 residues. The CDR3 is CASSSREYSPLHF. Written as DNA, the CDR3 is TGTGCCAGCAGTTCAAGGGAGTATTCACCCCTCCACTTT.

V gene TRBV4-1 combines with J gene TRBJ2-5; the D gene is possibly TRBD2 (6 bases). CDR1 is MGHRA, CDR2 YSYEKL, per germline. The CDR3 is 14 amino acids. Trimming took 0 bases from V and 5 from J, leaving 10 bases between them. CDR3 sequence reads: CASSQEGSGETQYF. DNA for the CDR3: TGCGCCAGCAGCCAAGAAGGGAGCGGGGAGACCCAGTACTTC.

The chain is built from TRBV7-6 and TRBJ2-1; D unresolved. Germline CDR1 SGHVS, CDR2 FNYEAQ. This CDR3 comprises 13 residues. Between the trimmed V and J ends, which lost 1 base and 15 bases, there was a span of 16 bases. The CDR3 here is CASSLELAPLRFF. The CDR3 DNA reads TGTGCCAGCAGCTTAGAATTGGCGCCTTTGCGGTTCTTC. Full variable domain (remainder filled in from reference TRBV7-6 and TRBJ2-1): GAGVSQSPRYKVTKRGQDVALRCDPISGHVSLYWYRQALGQGPEFLTYFNYEAQQDKSGLPNDRFSAERPEGSISTLTIQRTEQRDSAMYRCASSLELAPLRFFGPGTRLTVL.

This chain uses TRBV18 with TRBJ2-1; 12 nucleotides match TRBD2. CDR3 length equals 17 residues. Germline assignment: CDR1 KGHSH and CDR2 LQKENI. J was trimmed by 8 bases and V by 0 bases; bases with no gene match: 8. CDR3 nucleotides: TGTGCCAGCTCACCACCGGACAGACTAGCGGGGGTCGATGAGCAGTTCTTC. Translation: CASSPPDRLAGVDEQFF.

J is TRBJ2-7 and V is TRBV12-3 or TRBV12-4; D might be TRBD1 (6 bases). V shed 1 base and J shed 3 bases, with 13 bases lying between them. The CDR3 contains 15 residues. The CDR3 sequence: CASSLELGAGYEQYF. CDR3 coding DNA: TGTGCCAGCAGTTTAGAGTTGGGGGCGGGCTACGAGCAGTACTTC.

This clonotype has a handful of counts. The rearrangement joins TRBV27 to TRBJ1-4, with D tentatively TRBD1 (6 bases). Trimming pared 3 bases from V and 8 bases from J, leaving 10 bases between. The CDR3 length is 13 residues. Germline values: CDR1 MNHEY, CDR2 SMNVEV (reference sequence). As DNA, the CDR3 is TGTGCCAGCAGTTTTACCGGGGGCGAAAAACTGTTTTTT. Amino acids: CASSFTGGEKLFF.

V and J are TRBV7-8 and TRBJ1-1; D is unclear. The CDR3 is 13 residues long. Looked up from germline, CDR1 is SGHVS and CDR2 is FQNEAQ. V shed 4 bases and J shed 1 base, with 7 bases lying between them. CDR3 in amino acids: CASSSQRNTEAFF. The DNA for the CDR3 is TGTGCCAGCAGCTCGCAGCGGAACACTGAAGCTTTCTTT. Combining the CDR3 with reference TRBV7-8 and TRBJ1-1 gives the whole variable domain GAGVSQSPRYKVAKRGQDVALRCDPISGHVSLFWYQQALGQGPEFLTYFQNEAQLDKSGLPSDRFFAERPEGSVSTLKIQRTQQEDSAVYLCASSSQRNTEAFFGQGTRLTVV.

This chain joins TRBV7-9 and TRBJ2-3; D perhaps matches TRBD1 (6 bases). The CDR3 contains 15 residues. Germline CDR1 SEHNR, CDR2 FQNEAQ (reference sequence). Between the trimmed V and J ends, which lost 4 bases and 2 bases, there was a span of 13 bases. CDR3 protein: CASSYPTGYTDTQYF. CDR3 DNA sequence: TGTGCCAGCAGCTATCCAACAGGGTACACAGATACGCAGTATTTT.

This clonotype was seen more than once but under ten times. This rearrangement joins TRBV4-1 to TRBJ2-2; D is unclear. Germline CDR1 reads MGHRA; CDR2 reads YSYEKL. V lost 7 bases to trimming and J lost 4 bases, with 13 bases between them. CDR3 length equals 14 residues. The CDR3 loop reads CASNLGYSTGELFF. The CDR3 DNA reads as TGCGCCAGCAACTTAGGGTATAGCACCGGGGAGCTGTTTTTT.

The V gene is TRBV6-8, the J gene TRBJ1-5; 10 positions agree with TRBD1. The germline V gene has CDR1 MNHGY and CDR2 SAAAGT. The CDR3 is 15 amino acids. V dropped 0 bases and J dropped 10; count of bases not matched to a gene: 6. The DNA for the CDR3 is TGTGCCAGCAGTTACTCCCGGGACAGGGGCGACCCCCAGCATTTT. Translating it yields CASSYSRDRGDPQHF.

V gene TRBV12-3 or TRBV12-4 combines with J gene TRBJ2-5; D perhaps matches TRBD2 (7 bases). CDR3 length equals 16 residues. V was shortened by 7 bases and J by 5 bases, with 23 bases between the two germline ends. The CDR3 region is CASMDSRGGVSETQYF. In nucleotides, the CDR3 is TGTGCCAGCATGGACTCCCGAGGGGGGGTGTCGGAGACCCAGTACTTC.

This chain joins TRBV4-1 and TRBJ2-1, with 10 bases identical to TRBD1. Germline V CDR1 and CDR2: MGHRA, YSYEKL. V gave up 5 bases and J gave up 5 bases; unmatched junction bases: 6. This CDR3 has 15 amino acids. CDR3 sequence (DNA): TGCGCCAGCAGCGACAGGGGGCAGCAGGACAATGAGCAGTTCTTC. It codes for CASSDRGQQDNEQFF.

This clonotype has only a few counts. This chain links TRBV7-8 with TRBJ2-1, with D possibly being TRBD1 or TRBD2 (5 bases each). The CDR3 is made up of 13 amino acids. Trimming removed 8 bases from V and 4 bases from J, with 12 bases in between. From germline, CDR1 is SGHVS and CDR2 FQNEAQ. Here the CDR3 DNA reads TGTGCCAGCCGGGACCCAGAATACAATGAGCAGTTCTTC. Protein product: CASRDPEYNEQFF.

The chain links TRBV19 to TRBJ2-1, with D tentatively TRBD2 (6 bases). The germline V gene has CDR1 LNHDA and CDR2 SQIVND (reference sequence). V dropped 5 bases and J dropped 6 bases, with 14 bases sitting between them. The CDR3 length is 14 residues. The CDR3 reads CASSVAGPFNEQFF. The DNA for the CDR3 is TGTGCCAGTAGTGTGGCGGGACCGTTCAATGAGCAGTTCTTC.

This clonotype occurred a few times. The rearrangement links TRBV6-1 to TRBJ2-7; TRBD2 aligns across 8 bases. The ends lost 8 bases at V and 2 bases at J; junction bases unmatched: 8. This CDR3 contains 14 residues. In germline, CDR1 is MNHNS, CDR2 SASEGT. CDR3 in DNA: TGTGCCAGCGTTTACGAGCGGGGGCCCTACGAGCAGTACTTC. Protein product: CASVYERGPYEQYF.

The chain is built from TRBV12-3 or TRBV12-4 and TRBJ1-1; D unresolved. The CDR3 has 13 residues. The ends were cut back, 7 bases at V and 1 base at J, with 10 bases in the middle. The CDR3: CASTQSWNTEAFF. In DNA, the CDR3 is TGTGCCAGCACCCAAAGTTGGAACACTGAAGCTTTCTTT.

The gene calls are TRBV6-2 or TRBV6-3 and TRBJ2-3; TRBD2 agrees at 7 bases. There are 16 residues in the CDR3. Germline CDR1 is MNHEY and CDR2 is SVGEGT. V gave up 2 bases and J gave up 3 bases; unmatched junction bases: 8. CDR3 region: CASSYGRGMVTDTQYF. CDR3 bases: TGTGCCAGCAGTTACGGGAGGGGAATGGTGACAGATACGCAGTATTTT.

This chain uses TRBV7-2 with TRBJ2-7; no clear D gene. This CDR3 comprises 15 residues. Germline assignment: CDR1 SGHTA and CDR2 FQGNSA. Trimming stripped 0 bases from V and 2 bases from J, with 11 bases between. The CDR3 region is CASSLASYGPYEQYF. The CDR3 DNA sequence: TGTGCCAGCAGCTTAGCGTCTTACGGTCCCTACGAGCAGTACTTC.

This clonotype showed up just once. V is TRBV5-4 and J is TRBJ2-2; D call uncertain. The CDR3 has 15 residues. V was clipped by 4 bases and J by 1 base, with 11 bases between them. Germline values: CDR1 SGHNT, CDR2 YYREEE (reference sequence). The CDR3 protein is CASSPKERNTGELFF. The CDR3 nucleotides are TGTGCCAGCAGCCCCAAGGAGCGGAACACCGGGGAGCTGTTTTTT.

The sample holds many counts of this clonotype. V is TRBV7-2 and J is TRBJ1-6; D gene uncertain. Germline V gene lookup returns CDR1 SGHTA and CDR2 FQGNSA. V was pared by 4 bases and J by 0 bases, with 4 bases between. The CDR3 spans 14 residues. The CDR3 region has the DNA TGTGCCAGCAGCTCCAGCTCCTATAATTCACCCCTCCACTTT. It yields the protein CASSSSSYNSPLHF.

This clonotype was seen only a few times. The chain carries TRBV7-9 and TRBJ1-3, with no clear D. Germline assignment: CDR1 SEHNR and CDR2 FQNEAQ (reference sequence). This CDR3 is built from 15 residues. The germline V and J ends were trimmed by 5 bases and 0 bases, with 11 bases remaining between them. CDR3 sequence (DNA): TGTGCCAGCAGCCCTAGGCGGTCCTCTGGAAACACCATATATTTT. It codes for CASSPRRSSGNTIYF. The full variable domain, rest sourced from reference TRBV7-9 and TRBJ1-3, is DTGVSQNPRHKITKRGQNVTFRCDPISEHNRLYWYRQTLGQGPEFLTYFQNEAQLEKSRLLSDRFSAERPKGSFSTLEIQRTEQGDSAMYLCASSPRRSSGNTIYFGEGSWLTVV.

This clonotype was observed many times. The chain combines TRBV7-2 with TRBJ2-5, with D tentatively TRBD2 (6 bases). Trimming shortened V by 5 bases and J by 4 bases, and 8 bases separated the two germline ends. The CDR3 has 12 residues. Germline V gives CDR1 SGHTA, CDR2 FQGNSA. CDR3 nucleotides: TGTGCCAGCAGCCCGGAGGGAGAGACCCAGTACTTC. It translates to CASSPEGETQYF.

This chain joins TRBV11-1 and TRBJ2-7, with unresolved D. CDR3 length: 13 amino acids. The V gene's germline CDR1 is SGHAT and CDR2 FQDESV (reference sequence). Trimming left V 5 bases short and J 9 bases short, with 17 bases between. CDR3 residues: CASSPQGRSGQYF. The CDR3 DNA is TGTGCCAGCAGCCCTCAAGGACGGTCTGGGCAGTACTTC.

The gene calls are TRBV7-2 and TRBJ2-7; D gene uncertain. The CDR3 length is 13 residues. V dropped 5 bases and J dropped 5 bases, with 13 bases sitting between them. Germline V gives CDR1 SGHTA, CDR2 FQGNSA. CDR3 sequence: CASSSTPGNEQYF. CDR3 in DNA: TGTGCCAGCAGCAGCACCCCCGGAAACGAGCAGTACTTC.